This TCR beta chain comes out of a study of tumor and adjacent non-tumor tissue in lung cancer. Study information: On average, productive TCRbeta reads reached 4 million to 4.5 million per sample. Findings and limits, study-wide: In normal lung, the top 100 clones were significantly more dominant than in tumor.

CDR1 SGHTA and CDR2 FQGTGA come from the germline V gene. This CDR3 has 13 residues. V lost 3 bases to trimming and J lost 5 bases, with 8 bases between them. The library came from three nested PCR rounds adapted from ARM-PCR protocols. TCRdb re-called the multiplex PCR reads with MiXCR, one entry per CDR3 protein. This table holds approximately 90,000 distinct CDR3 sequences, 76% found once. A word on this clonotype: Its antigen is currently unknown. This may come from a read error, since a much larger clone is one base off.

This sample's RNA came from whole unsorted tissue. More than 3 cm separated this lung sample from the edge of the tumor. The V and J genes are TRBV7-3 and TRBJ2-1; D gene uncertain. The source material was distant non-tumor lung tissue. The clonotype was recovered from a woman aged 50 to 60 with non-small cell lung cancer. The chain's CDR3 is CASSLRPDNEQFF. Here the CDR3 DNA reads TGTGCCAGCAGCTTGAGACCCGACAATGAGCAGTTCTTC.